This entry features one TCR beta chain sequence. PCR used 60 Vbeta primers and 13 Jbeta primers. Sequencing was performed with immunoSEQ multiplex PCR; in TCRdb, only in-frame clones are kept and a portion is missing. Altogether approximately 110,000 clones are present, approximately 80% being singletons, with the ten largest covering roughly 3.5%. This specimen belongs to a study of cytomegalovirus exposure and HLA in healthy donors. Germline CDR1 reads GTSNPN; CDR2 reads SVGIG (reference sequence). The CDR3 covers 13 residues. Trimming stripped 4 bases from V and 5 bases from J, with 14 bases between.

The sample taken for sequencing was PBMCs. This TCR was recovered from a middle-aged man in good health and CMV-seronegative. The chain has TRBV30 and TRBJ1-1, with TRBD1 as a possible D gene (5 bases). The CDR3 nucleotides read TGTGCCTGGAATGGGGCCCAGGATACTGAAGCTTTCTTT. Amino acid sequence: CAWNGAQDTEAFF. The complete variable domain, with remaining parts taken from reference TRBV30 and TRBJ1-1, reads SQTIHQWPATLVQPVGSPLSLECTVEGTSNPNLYWYRQAAGRGLQLLFYSVGIGQISSEVPQNLSASRPQDRQFILSSKKLLLSDSGFYLCAWNGAQDTEAFFGQGTRLTVV.